Listed below are T cell receptor beta chains from one sample, sequenced in a study of blood T cell repertoires in COVID-19. The repertoire was sequenced with immunoSEQ multiplex PCR; TCRdb's copy has only in-frame clones and lacks some. The sample has some 460,000 clones; 70% to 90% are singletons. Sample: PBMCs or T cells enriched from blood (not recorded which). The receptor source for this set is a woman younger than 30 with acute COVID-19. Both conserved end residues are part of each CDR3. D genes are given only for firm matches. Rows may omit the clone size; those that give it use once, few, many or a size class.

V gene	D gene	J gene	clone size	CDR3 DNA	CDR3 protein
TRBV19	NA	TRBJ1-3	NA	TGTGCCAGTAGTCCATCGACAGTGAGCGGAAACACCATATATTTT	CASSPSTVSGNTIYF
TRBV7-2	NA	TRBJ2-5	NA	TGTGCCAGCAGCTTATTTCCGGGGGAGACCCAGTACTTC	CASSLFPGETQYF
TRBV23-1	TRBD1	TRBJ1-1	NA	TGCGCCAGCGTTGGGACAGAGGAATCTAACACTGAAGCTTTCTTT	CASVGTEESNTEAFF
TRBV5-4	TRBD1	TRBJ2-5	NA	TGTGCCAGCAGCTTGACAGGGGAATATCAAGAGACCCAGTACTTC	CASSLTGEYQETQYF
TRBV10-3	TRBD1	TRBJ1-6	NA	TGTGCCACAAGACAGGGTAGCTCCTATAATTCACCCCTCCACTTT	CATRQGSSYNSPLHF
TRBV28	TRBD1	TRBJ2-7	NA	TGTGCCAGCAGCCCGGCGGGGACAGGGCTCTACGAGCAGTACTTC	CASSPAGTGLYEQYF
TRBV3-1/TRBV3-2	NA	TRBJ2-3	NA	TGTGCCAGCAGCCAAGCCCTACCGAACACAGATACGCAGTATTTT	CASSQALPNTDTQYF
TRBV5-5	NA	TRBJ2-2	NA	TGTGCCAGCAGCGAGACACGGGATCTCACCGGGGAGCTGTTTTTT	CASSETRDLTGELFF
TRBV15	NA	TRBJ2-4	NA	TGTGCCACCAGCACCTACAGGGTTTCCGTCAAAAACATTCAGTACTTC	CATSTYRVSVKNIQYF
TRBV27	NA	TRBJ1-5	NA	TGTGCCAGCAGCTCAAGGGGTCAGAATCAGCCCCAGCATTTT	CASSSRGQNQPQHF
TRBV7-7	NA	TRBJ2-3	NA	TGTGCTAGCAGCCAACACAGGTCCAGCACAGATACGCAGTATTTT	CASSQHRSSTDTQYF
TRBV18	NA	TRBJ1-1	NA	TGTGCCAGCTCAGTCTCAGATATGGGGGCGAACACTGAAGCTTTCTTT	CASSVSDMGANTEAFF
TRBV5-8	TRBD1	TRBJ2-3	NA	TGTGCCAGCAGCTTGGGACAGGGTTCCACAGATACGCAGTATTTT	CASSLGQGSTDTQYF
TRBV5-8	TRBD1	TRBJ1-5	NA	TGTGCCAGCAGCCCGGACAGGGGCCAGCCCCAGCATTTT	CASSPDRGQPQHF
TRBV30	TRBD1	TRBJ2-7	NA	TGTGCCTGGAGTGGACATTGGACAGGGGACGAGCAGTACTTC	CAWSGHWTGDEQYF
TRBV24-1	NA	TRBJ2-3	few	TGTGCCACCAGTGATTTTGGCAGGGGCACAGATACGCAGTATTTT	CATSDFGRGTDTQYF
TRBV7-9	TRBD1	TRBJ2-1	NA	TGTGCCAGCAGCTTACCTCCAGGGGGCCGGAGCAATGAGCAGTTCTTC	CASSLPPGGRSNEQFF
TRBV13	TRBD1	TRBJ1-2	NA	TGTGCCAGCAGCTCAAATGGACAGGAGATAGTCTCTGGCTACACCTTC	CASSSNGQEIVSGYTF
TRBV24-1	NA	TRBJ2-7	NA	TGTGCCACCAGTGATGATAGGCCAACTAGATCCTACGAGCAGTACTTC	CATSDDRPTRSYEQYF
TRBV27	NA	TRBJ1-6	NA	TGTGCCAGCAGTTTATCGAATGTCTACAGAACGAATAATTCACCCCTCCACTTT	CASSLSNVYRTNNSPLHF
TRBV3-1/TRBV3-2	NA	TRBJ2-7	NA	TGTGCCAGCAGCCACAGGGAAAGATGCGAGCAGTACTTC	CASSHRERCEQYF
TRBV5-5	TRBD1	TRBJ1-6	NA	TGTGCCAGCAGCTTGAGGTTAACAGGGGATAATTCACCCCTCCACTTT	CASSLRLTGDNSPLHF
TRBV6-5	TRBD1	TRBJ1-2	NA	TGTGCCAGCAGTCTAGGGACAGGGGATGGCTACACCTTC	CASSLGTGDGYTF
TRBV28	NA	TRBJ1-5	NA	TGTGCCAGCAGTTTAGTTCAGGATCAGCCCCAGCATTTT	CASSLVQDQPQHF
TRBV18	NA	TRBJ1-1	NA	TGTGCCAGCTCACTACGTCAGGGGCCGCTGAACACTGAAGCTTTCTTT	CASSLRQGPLNTEAFF
TRBV5-6	TRBD1	TRBJ1-1	NA	TGTGCCAGCAGCTTGGGGGACAGGGGGACTGAAGCTTTCTTT	CASSLGDRGTEAFF
TRBV5-6	TRBD1	TRBJ2-7	NA	TGTGCCAGCAGCTTGCAGGGGGCGCCTCTCTACGAGCAGTACTTC	CASSLQGAPLYEQYF
TRBV7-2	NA	TRBJ2-5	NA	TGTGCCAGCAGCCAACAAGACAGGTTCCAAGAGACCCAGTACTTC	CASSQQDRFQETQYF
TRBV15	TRBD2	TRBJ2-4	NA	TGTGCCACCAGCAGAGAGAGGACTAGCGGGAGTGTGGTAGCCAAAAACATTCAGTACTTC	CATSRERTSGSVVAKNIQYF
TRBV19	NA	TRBJ1-5	once	TGTGCCAGTAGTACCCCGACAGGAGTTAATCAGCCCCAGCATTTT	CASSTPTGVNQPQHF
TRBV27	NA	TRBJ1-4	NA	TGTGCCAGCAGTTTACTTATCCCAACTAATGAAAAACTGTTTTTT	CASSLLIPTNEKLFF
TRBV14	NA	TRBJ2-7	NA	TGTGCCAGCAGCCTTCGACAGGCTGCTGACGAGCAGTACTTC	CASSLRQAADEQYF
TRBV3-1/TRBV3-2	NA	TRBJ1-6	NA	TGTGCCAGCAGCCAAGGTCAGGGTCCATATTCACCCCTCCACTTT	CASSQGQGPYSPLHF
TRBV7-8	TRBD1	TRBJ2-3	NA	TGTGCCAGCAGCTTAGGGGACAGGGGGCCAGATACGCAGTATTTT	CASSLGDRGPDTQYF
TRBV18	NA	TRBJ2-2	NA	TGTGCCAGCGCGGCGGTTGCGAACACCGGGGAGCTGTTTTTT	CASAAVANTGELFF
TRBV7-2	NA	TRBJ1-2	once	TGTGCCAGCAGCGATTCGGGTCAGGGGAACTATGGCTACACCTTC	CASSDSGQGNYGYTF
TRBV28	NA	TRBJ2-7	NA	TGTGCCAGCCAGGGGTTAACCTACGAGCAGTACTTC	CASQGLTYEQYF
TRBV9	NA	TRBJ2-7	NA	TGTGCCAGCAGCTTATCCGGGCAGGGGATCAACGAGCAGTACTTC	CASSLSGQGINEQYF
TRBV18	TRBD1	TRBJ1-2	NA	TGTGCCAGCTCATCGACAGGGGAAGGCTACACCTTC	CASSSTGEGYTF
TRBV3-1/TRBV3-2	TRBD2	TRBJ2-1	NA	TGTGCCAGCAGCCAAGAGTATCTAGCGGGAGGATACAATGAGCAGTTCTTC	CASSQEYLAGGYNEQFF
TRBV6-6	TRBD1	TRBJ1-3	NA	TGTGCCACGTATCACAGGGGTTTCTCTGGAAACACCATATATTTT	CATYHRGFSGNTIYF
TRBV20-1	NA	TRBJ1-2	NA	TGCAGTGTTGGGAGTATCTATGGCTACACCTTC	CSVGSIYGYTF
TRBV7-9	TRBD1	TRBJ2-1	NA	TGTGCCAGCAGCTTTGACAGGGGAAGCTACAATGAGCAGTTCTTC	CASSFDRGSYNEQFF
TRBV15	TRBD1	TRBJ2-7	NA	TGTGCCACCAGCTTGCGAGAGGGGACAGGGGCTTCCTACGAGCAGTACTTC	CATSLREGTGASYEQYF
TRBV10-3	NA	TRBJ1-5	NA	TGTGCCATCAGTGAGGGAGGACGGTTAAAGCCCCAGCATTTT	CAISEGGRLKPQHF
TRBV7-6	NA	TRBJ2-2	NA	TGTGCCAGCAGCTTAGGGGGCGGGGCTAACACCGGGGAGCTGTTTTTT	CASSLGGGANTGELFF